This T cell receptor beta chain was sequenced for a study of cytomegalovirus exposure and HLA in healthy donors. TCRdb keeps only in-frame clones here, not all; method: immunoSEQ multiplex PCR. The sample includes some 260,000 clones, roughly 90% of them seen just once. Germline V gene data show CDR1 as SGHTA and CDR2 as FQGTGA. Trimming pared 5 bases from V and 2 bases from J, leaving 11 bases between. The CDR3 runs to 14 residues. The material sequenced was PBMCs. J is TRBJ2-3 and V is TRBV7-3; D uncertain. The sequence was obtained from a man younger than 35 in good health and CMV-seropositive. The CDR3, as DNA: TGTGCCAGCAGCCCCCAGACATACACAGATACGCAGTATTTT. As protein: CASSPQTYTDTQYF.